The next 9 T cell receptor beta chains were all read from a single sample in a study of T cell responses to AZD1222 COVID-19 vaccine. Data came from immunoSEQ multiplex PCR; TCRdb stores just in-frame clones and leaves some out. The repertoire holds over 45,000 clones, with around 90% as singletons. Material: peripheral blood, obtained on day 0 of AZD1222 vaccination. These receptors all stem from an adult in good health.

The chain couples TRBV6-4 to TRBJ1-5, with D unclear. The V end was cut by 4 bases, the J end by 7 bases, with 14 bases between. The CDR3 loop spans 14 amino acids. Germline V lookup: CDR1 MRHNA, CDR2 SNTAGT. For the CDR3, the DNA is TGTGCCAGCAGTGCCTTCGGAGGAGGGCAGCCCCAGCATTTT. Amino acid sequence: CASSAFGGGQPQHF.

The V and J genes are TRBV7-3 and TRBJ1-2; D is undetermined. CDR1 and CDR2 (germline): SGHTA, FQGTGA. V was trimmed by 1 base and J by 7 bases, leaving 13 bases between them. CDR3 size: 14 residues. CDR3 DNA: TGTGCCAGCAGCTTAAGAGCAGGCGAGGGTGGCTACACCTTC. It yields the protein CASSLRAGEGGYTF.

The chain couples TRBV3-1 (or the pseudogene TRBV3-2) to TRBJ1-3, with D possibly TRBD1 on 6 matching bases. Per the germline V gene, CDR1 is LGHDT and CDR2 is YNNKEL (reference sequence). The CDR3 loop spans 20 amino acids. The V and J ends lost 0 bases and 0 bases respectively, with 21 bases between them. CDR3 sequence reads: CASSQDFLVGQPTSGNTIYF. CDR3 DNA: TGTGCCAGCAGCCAAGATTTTCTCGTGGGACAACCAACCTCTGGAAACACCATATATTTT.

The V and J genes are TRBV7-9 and TRBJ2-7, with 7 bases aligning to TRBD2. Trimming took 5 bases from V and 6 from J; bases not matched to a gene: 10. The CDR3 runs 14 residues. Germline CDR1 reads SEHNR; CDR2 reads FQNEAQ (reference sequence). The DNA of the CDR3 is TGTGCCAGCAGCATGGGTGCGGGAGTGGGCGAGCAGTACTTC. It translates to CASSMGAGVGEQYF.

The chain employs TRBV2 and TRBJ1-3; D remains ambiguous. The V gene lost 4 bases and the J gene lost 0 bases, with 7 bases spanning the gap. The CDR3 covers 14 residues. The germline V gene encodes CDR1 SNHLY and CDR2 FYNNEI. The CDR3 here is CASSGGSSGNTIYF. DNA of the CDR3: TGTGCCAGCAGTGGAGGGAGCTCTGGAAACACCATATATTTT.

V gene TRBV5-6 combines with J gene TRBJ2-5; D call uncertain. The CDR3 runs to 15 residues. The germline V and J ends were trimmed by 1 base and 2 bases, with 12 bases remaining between them. In germline, CDR1 is SGHDT, CDR2 YYEEEE. CDR3 nucleotide sequence: TGTGCCAGCAGCTTGATAGGAATGGGTCAAGAGACCCAGTACTTC. It translates to CASSLIGMGQETQYF.

This chain uses TRBV9 with TRBJ1-1; D uncertain. CDR3 length equals 14 residues. V lost 0 bases, J lost 0 bases, and 6 bases lay in between. Germline V gene data show CDR1 as SGDLS and CDR2 as YYNGEE. Written as DNA, the CDR3 is TGTGCCAGCAGCGTAGGAATAATGAACACTGAAGCTTTCTTT. This encodes CASSVGIMNTEAFF.

This rearrangement joins TRBV27 to TRBJ2-1; TRBD2 agrees at 8 bases. After removal of 7 bases from V and 0 bases from J, the junction contained 14 bases not matched to a gene. CDR1 is MNHEY, CDR2 SMNVEV, per germline (reference sequence). This CDR3 is built from 18 residues. The CDR3, as DNA: TGTGCCAGCACCACGACGGGACTAGTGGCTAGCTCCTACAATGAGCAGTTCTTC. It encodes CASTTTGLVASSYNEQFF.

This chain links TRBV5-4 with TRBJ2-1; tentative D call: TRBD2 (5 bases). Per germline, CDR1 SGHNT and CDR2 YYREEE (reference sequence). Trimming shortened V by 1 base and J by 2 bases, and 13 bases separated the two germline ends. The CDR3 covers 16 residues. CDR3 residues: CASSLLLATTYNEQFF. CDR3 sequence (DNA): TGTGCCAGCAGCTTGTTGTTAGCGACTACCTACAATGAGCAGTTCTTC. The variable domain in full, with the rest retrieved from reference TRBV5-4 and TRBJ2-1, is ETGVTQSPTHLIKTRGQQVTLRCSSQSGHNTVSWYQQALGQGPQFIFQYYREEENGRGNFPPRFSGLQFPNYSSELNVNALELDDSALYLCASSLLLATTYNEQFFGPGTRLTVL.